A single sample is the source of the 13 T cell receptor beta chains below, sequenced in a study of control samples from healthy donors and cancer patients. Produced via immunoSEQ multiplex PCR; TCRdb's table is partial and in-frame only. The sample lists about 2,500 clones; around 98% were seen once. Sequenced sample: PBMCs. The receptors here all came from a man between 65 and 85 years old with head and neck cancer.

CDR3 bases: TGTGCCAGCAGTGTGGAGGGCCTTTCCTACAATGAGCAGTTCTTC. Translating it yields CASSVEGLSYNEQFF. V and J are TRBV6-6 and TRBJ2-1, with D tentatively TRBD2 (6 bases). Germline CDR1 and CDR2: MNHNY and SVGAGI (reference sequence). The CDR3 has 15 residues. Deletions cut 5 bases from V and 1 base from J, with 12 bases between.

This clone was seen a few times. V and J are TRBV3-1 (or the pseudogene TRBV3-2) and TRBJ2-5; D perhaps matches TRBD1 (5 bases). CDR3 length equals 16 residues. Looked up from germline, CDR1 is LGHDT and CDR2 is YNNKEL (reference sequence). Trimming shortened V by 3 bases and J by 13 bases, and 27 bases separated the two germline ends. The CDR3: CASSHIPDTPRWAPYF. In nucleotides, the CDR3 is TGTGCCAGCAGCCATATACCGGACACCCCCAGATGGGCCCCGTACTTC.

The gene calls are TRBV13 and TRBJ1-1; possible D gene TRBD1, 6 bases. The germline V and J ends were trimmed by 6 bases and 1 base, with 15 bases remaining between them. Germline V gene data show CDR1 as PRHDT and CDR2 as FYEKMQ (reference sequence). The CDR3 is made up of 15 amino acids. In DNA, the CDR3 is TGTGCCAGCAGATGGAAGGGACATCCGAACACTGAAGCTTTCTTT. It translates to CASRWKGHPNTEAFF.

The chain employs TRBV5-6 and TRBJ1-2, with 7 bases fitting TRBD1. The V gene's germline CDR1 is SGHDT and CDR2 YYEEEE. The CDR3 has 14 amino acids. V gave up 2 bases and J gave up 2 bases; unmatched junction bases: 3. This chain's CDR3 is CASSLGQENYGYTF. The CDR3 coding sequence is TGTGCCAGCAGCTTAGGACAGGAGAACTATGGCTACACCTTC.

The sample holds one count of this clone. The V and J genes are TRBV6-1 and TRBJ2-3; 14 bases are a match to TRBD2. Germline assignment: CDR1 MNHNS and CDR2 SASEGT. V shed 4 bases and J 4 bases; nucleotides not matched to a gene: 7. The CDR3 is 17 amino acids. The CDR3 spells CASSGGTSGRAPDTQYF. The CDR3 DNA is TGTGCCAGCAGTGGTGGGACTAGCGGGAGAGCCCCAGATACGCAGTATTTT.

V gene TRBV19 combines with J gene TRBJ1-1; a weak D match, TRBD1 (6 bases). This CDR3 region has 15 residues. Germline CDR1 is LNHDA and CDR2 is SQIVND (reference sequence). V dropped 1 base and J dropped 5 bases, with 14 bases sitting between them. The DNA of the CDR3 is TGTGCCAGTAGTATAGGAGGGGGTAAGGGGACTGAAGCTTTCTTT. Translation: CASSIGGGKGTEAFF.

Concerning this clone: A read error may produce the germline difference seen at one junction end. This chain joins TRBV2 and TRBJ2-5, with TRBD2 matching over 9 bases. The germline gives CDR1 SNHLY, CDR2 FYNNEI. CDR3 size: 12 residues. CDR3 coding DNA: TGTGCCAGCAGTGACCAAGCGGGGGGTCGTAACTTC. Encoded protein: CASSDQAGGRNF. The full variable domain, with the rest looked up from reference TRBV2 and TRBJ2-5, is EPEVTQTPSHQVTQMGQEVILRCVPISNHLYFYWYRQILGQKVEFLVSFYNNEISEKSEIFDDQFSVERPDGSNFTLKIRSTKLEDSAMYFCASSDQAGGRNFGPGTRLLVL.

The chain recombines TRBV2 with TRBJ1-2; D unresolved. The CDR3 is 12 amino acids. The germline gives CDR1 SNHLY, CDR2 FYNNEI. V lost 2 bases and J lost 4, with 5 bases in between. Here the CDR3 reads CASSESGYGYTF. As DNA, the CDR3 is TGTGCCAGCAGTGAAAGCGGCTATGGCTACACCTTC. The whole variable domain, remainder taken from reference TRBV2 and TRBJ1-2, is EPEVTQTPSHQVTQMGQEVILRCVPISNHLYFYWYRQILGQKVEFLVSFYNNEISEKSEIFDDQFSVERPDGSNFTLKIRSTKLEDSAMYFCASSESGYGYTFGSGTRLTVV.

This rearrangement joins TRBV2 to TRBJ2-7; possible D gene TRBD2, 6 bases. Germline assignment: CDR1 SNHLY and CDR2 FYNNEI. The V gene lost 3 bases and the J gene lost 2 bases, with 14 bases spanning the gap. The CDR3 totals 15 residues. The CDR3 sequence is CASSDLGRETYEQYF. The CDR3 DNA is TGTGCCAGCAGTGATCTAGGCCGGGAGACCTACGAGCAGTACTTC.

This rearrangement joins TRBV19 to TRBJ1-2; 8 nucleotides match TRBD1. The junction had 4 bases not matched to a gene; V was cut back by 5 bases and J by 5 bases. The germline V gene has CDR1 LNHDA and CDR2 SQIVND (reference sequence). CDR3 length equals 13 residues. The CDR3 coding sequence is TGTGCCAGTAGTGCCGGGACAGGATATGGCTACACCTTC. Its protein is CASSAGTGYGYTF.

V is TRBV4-1 and J is TRBJ1-5; the match to TRBD1 covers 11 bases. The germline gives CDR1 MGHRA, CDR2 YSYEKL. The CDR3 runs to 14 residues. Trimming cost V 11 bases and J 7 bases; bases outside gene matches: 10. CDR3 nucleotides: TGCGCCTTAAGGACAGGGGGCGATCGGCAGCCCCAGCATTTT. It yields the protein CALRTGGDRQPQHF.

V is TRBV24-1 and J is TRBJ2-3; D is undetermined. The CDR3 consists of 15 residues. Germline lookup yields CDR1 KGHDR and CDR2 SFDVKD. V was pared by 0 bases and J by 4 bases, with 10 bases between. The CDR3 protein is CATSDLSLEADTQYF. The DNA for the CDR3 is TGTGCCACCAGTGATTTGAGTCTAGAGGCAGATACGCAGTATTTT.

The chain has TRBV7-9 and TRBJ2-7; 9 bases line up with TRBD2. The CDR3 spans 13 residues. Unmatched junction bases numbered 5, after V lost 1 base and J lost 10 bases. From germline, CDR1 is SEHNR and CDR2 FQNEAQ (reference sequence). CDR3 nucleotides: TGTGCCAGCAGCTTAGATCCTAGCGGGGTACAGTACTTC. It codes for CASSLDPSGVQYF.